This passage covers 30 T cell receptor beta chains from one sample sequenced in a study of T-cell reconstitution after alpha-beta-depleted transplantation in children. Construction of the TCRbeta library involved unique molecular identifiers. Using its own MiXCR run on the PCR reads, TCRdb lists one record per CDR3 protein. Seen here are a few hundred thousand distinct CDR3 sequences, more than 20% observed once, and the top ten hold just over 35%. The sample here was PBMCs, taken before TCRalphabeta/CD19-depleted stem cell transplant. All receptors come from a boy under three years old with Wiskott-Aldrich syndrome, due to receive a stem cell transplant.

This chain's CDR3 is CASSLRGAWGGEQYF. The CDR3 DNA reads TGTGCCAGCAGTTTACGGGGGGCTTGGGGGGGCGAGCAGTACTTC. V usage is TRBV12-3 or TRBV12-4 and J usage is TRBJ2-7; tentatively, D is TRBD2 (7 bases). Between the trimmed V and J ends, which lost 2 bases and 6 bases, there was a span of 17 bases. The CDR3 consists of 15 residues.

This sequence joins TRBV20-1 and TRBJ2-2; 7 bases match TRBD1. CDR1 and CDR2 (germline): DFQATT, SNEGSKA (reference sequence). This CDR3 is 14 amino acids long. The V and J ends lost 4 bases and 4 bases, in that order; junction bases with no gene match: 6. The CDR3 bases are TGCAGTGCTACTGACAGGGTCGGCACCGGGGAGCTGTTTTTT. This codes for CSATDRVGTGELFF.

CDR3 sequence: CASSVAARPYEQYF. The CDR3 bases are TGTGCCAGCAGCGTAGCGGCGAGACCTTACGAGCAGTACTTC. V gene TRBV9 combines with J gene TRBJ2-7, with unresolved D. The CDR3 length is 14 residues. In germline, CDR1 is SGDLS, CDR2 YYNGEE. V was clipped by 0 bases and J by 4 bases, with 11 bases between them.

This clonotype was detected a few times. The chain joins TRBV6-1 to TRBJ2-7, with TRBD1 matching over 11 bases. The CDR3 sequence is 14 residues long. V gave up 6 bases and J gave up 2 bases; unmatched junction bases: 3. CDR1 and CDR2 from the germline V gene are MNHNS and SASEGT. CDR3 coding DNA: TGTGCCAGCAGATCGGGACAGGGGGCCTACGAGCAGTACTTC. Translation: CASRSGQGAYEQYF.

About this clonotype itself: The junction departs from the called germline gene at one end, perhaps through a read error. V and J are TRBV11-2 and TRBJ2-4; D remains ambiguous. The CDR3 sequence is 19 residues long. Germline V gene data show CDR1 as SGHAT and CDR2 as FQNNGV. CDR3 in DNA: TGTGCCAGCAGCGTCAATCCGTCCATTAACCAGGTAGCCAAAAACATTCACTACTTC. It specifies CASSVNPSINQVAKNIHYF.

This clonotype was seen just once. This chain joins TRBV30 and TRBJ2-2; TRBD1 aligns across 8 bases. Germline CDR1 reads GTSNPN; CDR2 reads SVGIG (reference sequence). This CDR3 has 15 residues. J gave up 5 bases and V 2 bases, and 7 bases lay outside the gene matches. In nucleotides, the CDR3 is TGTGCCTGGAGTCAACTCGGGACAGGTACCGGGGAGCTGTTTTTT. This sequence encodes CAWSQLGTGTGELFF.

This clonotype was recorded a few times. This chain links TRBV3-1 with TRBJ2-2; TRBD2 matches at 8 bases. J lost 4 bases, V lost 6 bases, and 4 bases had no gene match. The CDR3 spans 14 residues. CDR1 and CDR2 from the germline V gene are LGHDT and YNNKEL (reference sequence). The CDR3 region is CASRTTSGTGELFF. DNA of the CDR3: TGTGCCAGCAGGACAACTAGCGGCACCGGGGAGCTGTTTTTT.

The chain uses TRBV15 and TRBJ2-7, with no clear D. V was shortened by 1 base and J by 0 bases, with 13 bases between the two germline ends. This CDR3 has 16 residues. Per the germline V gene, CDR1 is LNHNV and CDR2 is YYDKDF (reference sequence). The CDR3 region has the DNA TGTGCCACCAGCAGAGCTGGCAGCCAGAGCTCCTACGAGCAGTACTTC. Translated, it gives CATSRAGSQSSYEQYF.

This clonotype appeared a few times. The V call is TRBV5-1, the J call TRBJ2-1; 10 nucleotides agree with TRBD2. Per germline, CDR1 SGHRS and CDR2 YFSETQ. The CDR3 contains 15 residues. V trimming: 2 bases; J trimming: 6 bases; junction bases outside the gene matches: 5. In DNA form, the CDR3 reads TGCGCCAGCAGCTTACTAGCGGGATCGGTCAATGAGCAGTTCTTC. Translated, it gives CASSLLAGSVNEQFF.

This clonotype was recorded a few times. V gene TRBV15 combines with J gene TRBJ2-7; a weak D match, TRBD2 (5 bases). Trimming removed 0 bases from V and 4 bases from J, with 10 bases in between. The CDR3 has 14 residues. The V gene's germline CDR1 is LNHNV and CDR2 YYDKDF (reference sequence). CDR3 sequence: CATSRDNGEYEQYF. The CDR3 region has the DNA TGTGCCACCAGCAGAGATAACGGGGAATACGAGCAGTACTTC.

This clonotype turned up a few times. The CDR3 sequence is CASSLAGLAGGGYNEQFF. The CDR3, as DNA: TGCGCCAGCAGCTTGGCCGGACTAGCGGGAGGAGGATACAATGAGCAGTTCTTC. The chain carries TRBV5-1 and TRBJ2-1; 14 bases map to TRBD2. V shed 0 bases and J 4 bases; nucleotides not matched to a gene: 6. CDR3 length equals 18 residues. From germline, CDR1 is SGHRS and CDR2 YFSETQ.

This clonotype was detected only a few times. The rearrangement uses TRBV5-1 and TRBJ2-7; D might be TRBD2 (6 bases). In germline, CDR1 is SGHRS, CDR2 YFSETQ. The CDR3 spans 15 residues. Trimming took 0 bases from V and 3 from J, leaving 13 bases between them. CDR3 nucleotides: TGCGCCAGCAGCTTGGGGTGGGACTTGATCTACGAGCAGTACTTC. This codes for CASSLGWDLIYEQYF. The variable domain in full, with the rest retrieved from reference TRBV5-1 and TRBJ2-7, is KAGVTQTPRYLIKTRGQQVTLSCSPISGHRSVSWYQQTPGQGLQFLFEYFSETQRNKGNFPGRFSGRQFSNSRSEMNVSTLELGDSALYLCASSLGWDLIYEQYFGPGTRLTVT.

This chain joins TRBV6-5 and TRBJ2-3; TRBD2 matches at 10 bases. Germline-derived CDR1 and CDR2 are MNHEY and SVGAGI. This CDR3 is built from 17 residues. The junction had 7 bases not matched to a gene; V was cut back by 3 bases and J by 1 base. CDR3 amino acids: CASSYLGGTSGTDTQYF. DNA of the CDR3: TGTGCCAGCAGTTATCTTGGTGGGACTAGCGGCACAGATACGCAGTATTTT.

This clonotype was seen more than once but under ten times. The rearrangement links TRBV5-1 to TRBJ2-1; 7 positions agree with TRBD2. Trimming at V came to 2 bases and at J to 5 bases, leaving 1 base not matched to a gene. CDR3 length equals 13 residues. The germline V gene encodes CDR1 SGHRS and CDR2 YFSETQ. The CDR3 nucleotides are TGCGCCAGCAGCTTTGGGGGGGACAATGAGCAGTTCTTC. Amino acid sequence: CASSFGGDNEQFF. The full variable domain, rest sourced from reference TRBV5-1 and TRBJ2-1, is KAGVTQTPRYLIKTRGQQVTLSCSPISGHRSVSWYQQTPGQGLQFLFEYFSETQRNKGNFPGRFSGRQFSNSRSEMNVSTLELGDSALYLCASSFGGDNEQFFGPGTRLTVL.

This clonotype was seen more than once but under ten times. The chain combines TRBV28 with TRBJ1-4; the D gene is possibly TRBD1 (6 bases). Germline V gene sequence: CDR1 MDHEN, CDR2 SYDVKM. V gave up 6 bases and J gave up 7 bases, with 15 bases separating them. The CDR3 spans 14 residues. Written as DNA, the CDR3 is TGTGCCAGCAGGCCTCTTACAGGGCGTGAAAAACTGTTTTTT. Translated: CASRPLTGREKLFF.

CDR3 loop: CSVDLSAVNYGYTF. The CDR3 bases are TGCAGCGTTGACCTATCGGCGGTTAACTATGGCTACACCTTC. V gene TRBV29-1 combines with J gene TRBJ1-2; unclear D gene. The CDR3 totals 14 residues. Per the germline V gene, CDR1 is SQVTM and CDR2 is ANQGSEA. V lost 3 bases and J 1 base, leaving 12 bases between the germline ends.

This clonotype has just a few counts. This chain uses TRBV3-1 with TRBJ2-1; TRBD2 matches at 11 bases. The V segment lost 2 bases and the J segment 3 bases; nucleotides outside the gene matches: 3. Germline CDR1 reads LGHDT; CDR2 reads YNNKEL (reference sequence). The CDR3 runs to 16 residues. CDR3 nucleotides: TGTGCCAGCAGCCAACCGGGACTAGCGGTCTACAATGAGCAGTTCTTC. Amino acids: CASSQPGLAVYNEQFF.

The J gene is TRBJ2-1, the V gene TRBV5-1, with TRBD1 matching over 7 bases. The length of the CDR3 is 13 residues. Germline assignment: CDR1 SGHRS and CDR2 YFSETQ. The V and J ends lost 1 base and 8 bases, in that order; junction bases with no gene match: 3. CDR3 protein: CASSLRGLDEQFF. CDR3 coding DNA: TGCGCCAGCAGCTTGAGGGGGCTAGATGAGCAGTTCTTC. The whole variable domain, remainder taken from reference TRBV5-1 and TRBJ2-1, is KAGVTQTPRYLIKTRGQQVTLSCSPISGHRSVSWYQQTPGQGLQFLFEYFSETQRNKGNFPGRFSGRQFSNSRSEMNVSTLELGDSALYLCASSLRGLDEQFFGPGTRLTVL.

The chain carries TRBV5-1 and TRBJ2-7; D possibly corresponds to TRBD2 (5 bases). The CDR3 runs to 14 residues. V gave up 7 bases and J gave up 6 bases, with 20 bases separating them. The germline V gene encodes CDR1 SGHRS and CDR2 YFSETQ. CDR3 in amino acids: CASGRTGPRGEQYF. The CDR3 DNA reads as TGCGCCAGCGGCCGAACCGGCCCCCGGGGCGAGCAGTACTTC. The complete variable domain, with remaining parts taken from reference TRBV5-1 and TRBJ2-7, reads KAGVTQTPRYLIKTRGQQVTLSCSPISGHRSVSWYQQTPGQGLQFLFEYFSETQRNKGNFPGRFSGRQFSNSRSEMNVSTLELGDSALYLCASGRTGPRGEQYFGPGTRLTVT.

This clonotype has ten or more counts. The V call is TRBV7-9, the J call TRBJ2-5, with D perhaps TRBD1 (5 bases). Germline-derived CDR1 and CDR2 are SEHNR and FQNEAQ (reference sequence). CDR3 size: 16 residues. Trimming stripped 0 bases from V and 4 bases from J, with 15 bases between. CDR3 coding DNA: TGTGCCAGCAGCTTAGCGCTTTTAGGGGCTGGAGAGACCCAGTACTTC. This encodes CASSLALLGAGETQYF. The full variable domain, with the rest looked up from reference TRBV7-9 and TRBJ2-5, is DTGVSQNPRHKITKRGQNVTFRCDPISEHNRLYWYRQTLGQGPEFLTYFQNEAQLEKSRLLSDRFSAERPKGSFSTLEIQRTEQGDSAMYLCASSLALLGAGETQYFGPGTRLLVL.

The rearrangement links TRBV25-1 to TRBJ2-1, with 8 bases fitting TRBD2. Germline CDR1 is MGHDK and CDR2 is SYGVNS. V shed 4 bases and J 2 bases; nucleotides not matched to a gene: 4. The CDR3 is 15 amino acids. As DNA, the CDR3 is TGTGCCAGCAGTGCATTTAGCGGGACCTACAATGAGCAGTTCTTC. This sequence encodes CASSAFSGTYNEQFF.

The V gene is TRBV4-1, the J gene TRBJ1-2, with 7 positions matching TRBD1. V lost 1 base and J lost 0; bases outside the gene matches: 8. The CDR3 has 17 amino acids. Germline CDR1 is MGHRA and CDR2 is YSYEKL. Written as DNA, the CDR3 is TGCGCCAGCAGCCAAGTAATACAGGGGAACGCTAACTATGGCTACACCTTC. Its protein is CASSQVIQGNANYGYTF.

This clonotype showed up just once. One junction end does not reproduce the germline sequence, and a read error may be involved. The CDR3 DNA reads TGTGCCAGCAGTTTAGGGGGCGGCGCCACCTACGACCAGTACTTC. It is translated as CASSLGGGATYDQYF. V is TRBV12-3 or TRBV12-4 and J is TRBJ2-7; possible D gene TRBD1, 5 bases. The CDR3 spans 15 residues.

The J gene is TRBJ2-7, the V gene TRBV5-1; tentative D call: TRBD1 (6 bases). Germline-derived CDR1 and CDR2 are SGHRS and YFSETQ. V lost 4 bases to trimming and J lost 1 base, with 12 bases between them. This CDR3 has 14 residues. CDR3 loop: CASSLLQGSYEQYF. The CDR3 DNA reads as TGCGCCAGCAGCCTCTTACAGGGATCCTACGAGCAGTACTTC.

The V call is TRBV5-5, the J call TRBJ2-1; D may match TRBD1 or TRBD2 (5 bases each). Germline loops: CDR1 SGHKS, CDR2 YYEKEE (reference sequence). The CDR3 covers 13 residues. V lost 0 bases to trimming and J lost 9 bases, with 10 bases between them. The CDR3 DNA is TGTGCCAGCAGCTTGGTGGTGGGACGTGAGCAGTTCTTC. It is translated as CASSLVVGREQFF.

V and J are TRBV5-1 and TRBJ2-3; D is ambiguous. The CDR3 is made up of 14 amino acids. The V end was cut by 0 bases, the J end by 5 bases, with 10 bases between. In germline, CDR1 is SGHRS, CDR2 YFSETQ. The CDR3 nucleotides read TGCGCCAGCAGCTTGGATAGGCCAGAAGATACGCAGTATTTT. Protein: CASSLDRPEDTQYF.

This sequence joins TRBV20-1 and TRBJ1-4; D remains unclear. This CDR3 is built from 13 residues. CDR1 and CDR2 from the germline V gene are DFQATT and SNEGSKA (reference sequence). V was cut by 0 bases and J by 12 bases, with 14 bases left in between. CDR3 in DNA: TGCAGTGCTAGAGATTCTCGGGCTGAGGAACTGTTTTTT. It codes for CSARDSRAEELFF.

The V call is TRBV24-1, the J call TRBJ2-1; 7 bases fit TRBD2. The CDR3 covers 15 residues. Germline lookup yields CDR1 KGHDR and CDR2 SFDVKD. V shed 4 bases and J 3 bases; nucleotides not matched to a gene: 5. Here the CDR3 reads CATSDRLAVYNEQFF. The CDR3 DNA sequence: TGTGCCACCAGTGACCGACTAGCCGTCTACAATGAGCAGTTCTTC.

The chain is built from TRBV29-1 and TRBJ1-1; 10 bases match TRBD1. Germline trimming cut 4 bases from V and 5 bases from J; bases unmatched to any gene: 7. The length of the CDR3 is 14 residues. Germline V gene sequence: CDR1 SQVTM, CDR2 ANQGSEA. The CDR3 sequence: CSVGPGTGATEAFF. The CDR3, as DNA: TGCAGCGTTGGTCCCGGGACAGGGGCGACTGAAGCTTTCTTT.

The chain couples TRBV5-1 to TRBJ2-7; D might be TRBD1 (5 bases). Per the germline V gene, CDR1 is SGHRS and CDR2 is YFSETQ. V was shortened by 5 bases and J by 4 bases, with 16 bases between the two germline ends. The CDR3 is made up of 14 amino acids. Written as DNA, the CDR3 is TGCGCCAGCAGGGTGGGGCTAACATCGTACGAGCAGTACTTC. Residues: CASRVGLTSYEQYF.